Below are 23 T cell receptor beta chains sequenced from a single sample in a study of shared clonotypes between healthy human individuals. Assay used: immunoSEQ multiplex PCR; TCRdb lists only in-frame clones, some missing. The sample includes fewer than 850,000 clones, about three quarters of them seen just once. The sample comprised memory CD4+ T cells sorted from blood. As to subset: CD45RA-negative fraction. These receptors were taken from a woman in her twenties or thirties in good health.

The chain is built from TRBV5-1 and TRBJ1-1; D not resolved. The V end was cut by 1 base, the J end by 2 bases, with 6 bases between. The CDR3 spans 13 residues. The germline V gene has CDR1 SGHRS and CDR2 YFSETQ. The CDR3 DNA sequence: TGCGCCAGCAGCTTGCTGTTTAACACTGAAGCTTTCTTT. It translates to CASSLLFNTEAFF.

This clone is a singleton in its sample. The chain employs TRBV7-9 and TRBJ2-2, with D maybe TRBD2 (5 bases). The CDR3 length is 17 residues. V shed 1 base and J shed 3 bases, with 15 bases lying between them. Per the germline V gene, CDR1 is SEHNR and CDR2 is FQNEAQ (reference sequence). The CDR3 bases are TGTGCCAGCAGCTTAGGACCCGGGAAAATATACACCGGGGAGCTGTTTTTT. Amino acid sequence: CASSLGPGKIYTGELFF.

This chain connects TRBV18 to TRBJ1-2; TRBD1 matches at 8 bases. Germline CDR1 and CDR2: KGHSH and LQKENI. The CDR3 has 16 amino acids. The ends lost 3 bases at V and 1 base at J; junction bases unmatched: 7. CDR3 sequence reads: CASSPGQVDLNYGYTF. CDR3 in DNA: TGTGCCAGCTCACCGGGACAGGTCGACCTTAACTATGGCTACACCTTC.

This chain links TRBV2 with TRBJ1-2; 9 nucleotides align to TRBD1. The CDR3 covers 14 residues. J was trimmed by 7 bases and V by 9 bases; bases with no gene match: 12. The germline V gene has CDR1 SNHLY and CDR2 FYNNEI. Written as DNA, the CDR3 is TGTGCCAGAAAGCCTCCGGGACAGGGAGCTGGCTACACCTTC. This translates into CARKPPGQGAGYTF.

The chain links TRBV7-3 to TRBJ2-2, with D hard to call. V lost 4 bases to trimming and J lost 7 bases, with 16 bases between them. The CDR3 contains 15 residues. Germline V gene sequence: CDR1 SGHTA, CDR2 FQGTGA. The CDR3 here is CASSSTGGKGGELFF. The CDR3 DNA follows: TGTGCCAGCAGCTCAACCGGTGGGAAAGGCGGGGAGCTGTTTTTT.

This rearrangement joins TRBV5-1 to TRBJ2-3, with no clear D. This CDR3 region has 13 residues. The germline V gene has CDR1 SGHRS and CDR2 YFSETQ. The V end was cut by 6 bases, the J end by 0 bases, with 8 bases between. The CDR3 coding sequence is TGCGCCAGCAAACAGTCTAGCACAGATACGCAGTATTTT. Its translation: CASKQSSTDTQYF.

This clone was counted between two and nine times. The chain uses TRBV7-9 and TRBJ1-1; D gene uncertain. V lost 8 bases to trimming and J lost 6 bases, with 13 bases between them. The CDR3 length is 12 residues. Germline assignment: CDR1 SEHNR and CDR2 FQNEAQ (reference sequence). The CDR3 loop reads CASAPIRSEAFF. The CDR3 DNA is TGTGCCAGCGCCCCGATACGGTCTGAAGCTTTCTTT.

This chain joins TRBV30 and TRBJ2-1, with TRBD2 identical over 10 bases. This CDR3 is 12 amino acids long. The trim removed 5 bases at V and 15 bases at J, leaving 10 bases unmatched. Germline values: CDR1 GTSNPN, CDR2 SVGIG (reference sequence). DNA for the CDR3: TGTGCCTGGCAGACTACAGCGGGGGGGCGGTTCTTC. It translates to CAWQTTAGGRFF.

The chain carries TRBV15 and TRBJ1-1, with 9 nucleotides matching TRBD1. Per the germline V gene, CDR1 is LNHNV and CDR2 is YYDKDF (reference sequence). CDR3 length: 15 residues. V was clipped by 3 bases and J by 12 bases; unmatched bases: 14. CDR3: CATSSGQGSPKATFF. In DNA form, the CDR3 reads TGTGCCACCAGCAGCGGACAGGGGTCACCCAAGGCGACTTTCTTT.

In the case of this clone: The same CDR3 can be traced to other DNA sequences in this sample. The rearrangement links TRBV7-2 to TRBJ2-7; D is unclear. V was cut by 5 bases and J by 0 bases, with 11 bases left in between. The CDR3 extends over 14 amino acids. CDR1 is SGHTA, CDR2 FQGNSA, per germline. Here the CDR3 reads CASSLQRDSYEQYF. The CDR3 nucleotides are TGTGCCAGCAGCCTACAACGAGACTCCTACGAGCAGTACTTC. The complete variable domain, with remaining parts taken from reference TRBV7-2 and TRBJ2-7, reads GAGVSQSPSNKVTEKGKDVELRCDPISGHTALYWYRQSLGQGLEFLIYFQGNSAPDKSGLPSDRFSAERTGGSVSTLTIQRTQQEDSAVYLCASSLQRDSYEQYFGPGTRLTVT.

The V call is TRBV29-1, the J call TRBJ1-1, with D possibly being TRBD1 (5 bases). CDR1 is SQVTM, CDR2 ANQGSEA, per germline. Trimming took 1 base from V and 3 from J, leaving 12 bases between them. This CDR3 comprises 14 residues. CDR3 amino acids: CSVEAGGGDTEAFF. The CDR3 nucleotides read TGCAGCGTTGAAGCCGGGGGGGGTGACACTGAAGCTTTCTTT.

Here the CDR3 DNA reads TGCAGCGTGAGCGGGACAGGGGTGAGAGAGCAGTACTTC. It yields the protein CSVSGTGVREQYF. The chain carries TRBV29-1 and TRBJ2-7; 10 bases match TRBD1. The ends lost 6 bases at V and 7 bases at J; junction bases unmatched: 9. Germline CDR1 and CDR2: SQVTM and ANQGSEA. This CDR3 is 13 amino acids long.

The rearrangement links TRBV5-1 to TRBJ2-7; weak D call: TRBD1 (6 bases). Trimming pared 0 bases from V and 6 bases from J, leaving 16 bases between. Germline values: CDR1 SGHRS, CDR2 YFSETQ. The CDR3 spans 15 residues. The CDR3 protein is CASSLAWDKSSEQYF. The CDR3 DNA reads as TGCGCCAGCAGCTTGGCCTGGGACAAATCATCCGAGCAGTACTTC.

Only a few counts were recorded for this clone. This sequence joins TRBV5-1 and TRBJ2-1; weak D call: TRBD2 (5 bases). This CDR3 has 15 residues. V was shortened by 4 bases and J by 0 bases, with 11 bases between the two germline ends. The germline V gene encodes CDR1 SGHRS and CDR2 YFSETQ. For the CDR3, the DNA is TGCGCCAGCAGCCGGAGTAGCGCCTCCTACAATGAGCAGTTCTTC. This sequence encodes CASSRSSASYNEQFF.

As regards this clone: The same CDR3 also results from other DNA sequences found in this sample. The chain has TRBV5-1 and TRBJ2-1, with TRBD2 identical over 10 bases. The V gene end was trimmed by 4 bases and the J gene end by 4 bases; junction bases not matched to a gene: 5. The CDR3 has 15 residues. Germline V gene lookup returns CDR1 SGHRS and CDR2 YFSETQ. DNA for the CDR3: TGCGCCAGCAGCACCTCTAGCGGGGGTTACAATGAGCAGTTCTTC. As protein: CASSTSSGGYNEQFF. Using reference TRBV5-1 and TRBJ2-1 for the parts outside the CDR3, the full variable domain is KAGVTQTPRYLIKTRGQQVTLSCSPISGHRSVSWYQQTPGQGLQFLFEYFSETQRNKGNFPGRFSGRQFSNSRSEMNVSTLELGDSALYLCASSTSSGGYNEQFFGPGTRLTVL.

The J gene is TRBJ2-2, the V gene TRBV5-1, with D perhaps matching TRBD1 (5 bases). This CDR3 is 15 amino acids long. Germline-derived CDR1 and CDR2 are SGHRS and YFSETQ. The V and J ends lost 0 bases and 3 bases respectively, with 9 bases between them. The CDR3 is CASSLARADTGELFF. The CDR3 nucleotides read TGCGCCAGCAGCTTGGCCAGGGCGGACACCGGGGAGCTGTTTTTT.

The chain is built from TRBV9 and TRBJ2-2; 10 bases are a match to TRBD2. Germline values: CDR1 SGDLS, CDR2 YYNGEE. V was clipped by 4 bases and J by 7 bases; unmatched bases: 7. The CDR3 is 15 amino acids. CDR3 in DNA: TGTGCCAGCAGCCCTAAGACTAGCGGGTACGGGGAGCTGTTTTTT. Amino acids: CASSPKTSGYGELFF.

This chain joins TRBV28 and TRBJ1-2, with 8 nucleotides matching TRBD1. Germline V gene sequence: CDR1 MDHEN, CDR2 SYDVKM. CDR3 length: 15 amino acids. J was trimmed by 4 bases and V by 4 bases; bases with no gene match: 8. CDR3 loop: CASSSTGGSTYGYTF. In DNA form, the CDR3 reads TGTGCCAGCAGTTCAACAGGGGGATCCACCTATGGCTACACCTTC.

The genes are TRBV7-9 and TRBJ1-3; D may be TRBD1 (6 bases). The ends were cut back, 9 bases at V and 5 bases at J, with 17 bases in the middle. Germline CDR1 SEHNR, CDR2 FQNEAQ (reference sequence). The CDR3 length is 14 residues. The DNA for the CDR3 is TGTGCCAGTCGGGGACATAGGGTAAGAAACACCATATATTTT. This translates into CASRGHRVRNTIYF.

This clone was seen more than once but under ten times. V gene TRBV20-1 combines with J gene TRBJ1-2; D is unresolved. Germline V gene lookup returns CDR1 DFQATT and CDR2 SNEGSKA (reference sequence). V was shortened by 4 bases and J by 7 bases, with 10 bases between the two germline ends. The CDR3 consists of 11 residues. CDR3 sequence: CSAIRQAGYTF. In nucleotides, the CDR3 is TGCAGTGCTATCCGACAAGCTGGCTACACCTTC.

The CDR3 region has the DNA TGTGCCAGTAGTATATTGCACGGGGAGCTGTTTTTT. Its translation: CASSILHGELFF. This chain connects TRBV19 to TRBJ2-2; D gene uncertain. The V and J ends lost 2 bases and 7 bases respectively, with 5 bases between them. In germline, CDR1 is LNHDA, CDR2 SQIVND (reference sequence). CDR3 length: 12 residues.

The chain uses TRBV7-2 and TRBJ2-1; TRBD2 matches 12 bases. Germline V gives CDR1 SGHTA, CDR2 FQGNSA. Trimming removed 0 bases from V and 8 bases from J; junction bases left unmatched: 5. The length of the CDR3 is 16 residues. The CDR3 sequence: CASSLAASGRADEQFF. The CDR3 DNA reads as TGTGCCAGCAGCTTAGCTGCTAGCGGGAGGGCCGATGAGCAGTTCTTC.

The chain has TRBV4-1 and TRBJ2-5; 7 bases match TRBD1. The last part of the DNA fits TRBJ2-7 better; the J call may be wrong. The CDR3 sequence is 13 residues long. The germline V gene encodes CDR1 MGHRA and CDR2 YSYEKL. Here the CDR3 reads CASSRTGDYEQYF. The CDR3 nucleotides read TGCGCCAGCAGCCGGACAGGTGACTACGAGCAGTACTTC.